This T cell receptor (beta chain) was captured in a study of blood T cell repertoires in COVID-19. Background on the study: Sites in the United States, Italy and Spain provided acute and convalescent COVID-19 samples. Sample material is recorded as cDNA or gDNA derived from T cells, B-cell-depleted T cells, or PBMCs.

V was pared by 3 bases and J by 2 bases, with 4 bases between. CDR1 DFQATT and CDR2 SNEGSKA come from the germline V gene (reference sequence). CDR3 size: 11 residues. As originally analysed: The assay estimated nucleated cells by amplifying reference gene primers. Produced via immunoSEQ multiplex PCR; TCRdb's table is partial and in-frame only. The DNA was the basis for D and trimming; V, J and clone size are from that table. The sample lists a few hundred thousand clones, about 89% seen once, with around 0.84% in the top ten. The V call is TRBV20-1, the J call TRBJ1-1; no reliable D call. This receptor was taken from a man in his thirties or forties with acute or convalescent COVID-19. The material sequenced was peripheral blood. The CDR3 spells CSARANTEAFF. CDR3 DNA sequence: TGCAGTGCTAGGGCCAACACTGAAGCTTTCTTT.